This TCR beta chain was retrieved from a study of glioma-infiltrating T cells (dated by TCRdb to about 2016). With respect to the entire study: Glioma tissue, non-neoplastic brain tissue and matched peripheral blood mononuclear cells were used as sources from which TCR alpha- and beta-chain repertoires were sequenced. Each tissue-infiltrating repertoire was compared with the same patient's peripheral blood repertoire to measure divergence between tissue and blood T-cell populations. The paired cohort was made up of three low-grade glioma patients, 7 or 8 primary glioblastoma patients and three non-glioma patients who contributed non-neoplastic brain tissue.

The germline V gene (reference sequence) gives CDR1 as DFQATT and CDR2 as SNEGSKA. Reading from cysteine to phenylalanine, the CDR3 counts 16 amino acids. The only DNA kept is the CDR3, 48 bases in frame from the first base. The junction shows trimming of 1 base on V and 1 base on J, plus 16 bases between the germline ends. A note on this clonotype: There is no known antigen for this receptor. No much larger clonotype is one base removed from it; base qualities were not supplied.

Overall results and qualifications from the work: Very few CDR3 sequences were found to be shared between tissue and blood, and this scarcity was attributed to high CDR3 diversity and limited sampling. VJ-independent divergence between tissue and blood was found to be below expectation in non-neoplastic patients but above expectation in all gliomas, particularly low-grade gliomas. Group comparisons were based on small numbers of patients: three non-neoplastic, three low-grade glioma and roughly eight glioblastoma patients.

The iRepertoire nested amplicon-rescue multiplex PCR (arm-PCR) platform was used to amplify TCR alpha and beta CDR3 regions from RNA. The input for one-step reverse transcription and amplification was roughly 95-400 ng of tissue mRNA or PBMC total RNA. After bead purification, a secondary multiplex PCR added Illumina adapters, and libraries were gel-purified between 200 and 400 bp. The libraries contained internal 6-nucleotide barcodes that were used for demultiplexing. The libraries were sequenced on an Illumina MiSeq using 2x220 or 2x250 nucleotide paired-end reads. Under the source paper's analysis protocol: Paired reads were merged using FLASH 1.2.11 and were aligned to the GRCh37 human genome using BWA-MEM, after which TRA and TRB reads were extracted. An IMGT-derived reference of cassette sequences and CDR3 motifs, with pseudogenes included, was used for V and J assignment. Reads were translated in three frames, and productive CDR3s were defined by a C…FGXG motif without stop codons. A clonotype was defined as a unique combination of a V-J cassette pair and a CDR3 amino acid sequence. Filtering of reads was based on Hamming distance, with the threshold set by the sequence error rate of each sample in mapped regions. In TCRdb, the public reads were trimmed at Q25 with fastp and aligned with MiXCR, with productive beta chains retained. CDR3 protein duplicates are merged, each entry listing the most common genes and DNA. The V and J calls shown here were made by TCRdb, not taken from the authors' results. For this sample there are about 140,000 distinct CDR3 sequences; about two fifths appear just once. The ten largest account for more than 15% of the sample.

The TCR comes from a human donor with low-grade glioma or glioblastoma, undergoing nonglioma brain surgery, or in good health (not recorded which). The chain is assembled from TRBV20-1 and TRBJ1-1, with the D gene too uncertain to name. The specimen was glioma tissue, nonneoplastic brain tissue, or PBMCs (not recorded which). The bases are TGCAGTGCTAGAGTCCTGAACCGCGTAAGGAACACTGAAGCTTTCTTT. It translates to CSARVLNRVRNTEAFF.